Listed here are 18 T cell receptor beta chains from one sample, sequenced in a study of PD-L1 blockade in urothelial cancer (dated by TCRdb to about 2017). Library creation used the immunoSEQ multiplex PCR assay. As stored in TCRdb, this immuneACCESS dataset retains in-frame rearrangements with V and J assigned. A fraction of the clones does not appear; measured against another copy, unresolved V genes explain less than half of the discrepancy, and the remainder lacks a known reason. For this sample there are fewer than 75,000 clones; around 80% appear just once. The biggest ten clones account for 4% to 5% of the sample. The source material was PBMCs, sampled around atezolizumab (anti-PD-L1) treatment. The source is a man between 65 and 79 years old with urothelial cancer.

DNA of the CDR3: TGTGCCAGCAGTTTATGGGCAGACTACACTGAAGCTTTCTTT. This encodes CASSLWADYTEAFF. This chain joins TRBV28 and TRBJ1-1; no definite D call. This CDR3 spans 14 amino acids. The V gene's germline CDR1 is MDHEN and CDR2 SYDVKM. Trimming removed 0 bases from V and 3 bases from J, with 8 bases in between. Full variable domain (outside the CDR3, taken from reference TRBV28 and TRBJ1-1): DVKVTQSSRYLVKRTGEKVFLECVQDMDHENMFWYRQDPGLGLRLIYFSYDVKMKEKGDIPEGYSVSREKKERFSLILESASTNQTSMYLCASSLWADYTEAFFGQGTRLTVV.

The rearrangement joins TRBV9 to TRBJ1-3; no clear D gene. Germline V lookup: CDR1 SGDLS, CDR2 YYNGEE. This CDR3 is 15 amino acids long. Trimming left V 0 bases short and J 3 bases short, with 10 bases between. DNA for the CDR3: TGTGCCAGCAGCGTAGGGGCGGGAGTTGGAAACACCATATATTTT. It is translated as CASSVGAGVGNTIYF.

The chain is built from TRBV10-3 and TRBJ2-7, with D perhaps matching TRBD1 (5 bases). The ends were cut back, 6 bases at V and 4 bases at J, with 7 bases in the middle. CDR1 is ENHRY, CDR2 SYGVKD, per germline. The CDR3 covers 11 residues. In DNA form, the CDR3 reads TGTGCCATCAGATCAGGGTACGAGCAGTACTTC. This codes for CAIRSGYEQYF.

This sequence joins TRBV19 and TRBJ1-2; 10 bases align to TRBD1. CDR3 size: 16 residues. Per germline, CDR1 LNHDA and CDR2 SQIVND (reference sequence). V lost 5 bases, J lost 3 bases, and 9 bases stayed unmatched. For the CDR3, the DNA is TGTGCCAGTAGTCCTCGGACAGGGGGTCATGACTATGGCTACACCTTC. This codes for CASSPRTGGHDYGYTF.

The chain employs TRBV7-9 and TRBJ2-7; D may be TRBD2 (10 bases). In germline, CDR1 is SEHNR, CDR2 FQNEAQ (reference sequence). Trimming removed 5 bases from V and 4 bases from J, with 30 bases in between. The CDR3 consists of 19 residues. CDR3 region: CASSLLGQGRLAGAYEQYF. The CDR3 DNA follows: TGTGCCAGCAGCCTTCTCGGACAGGGGAGGCTAGCGGGAGCTTACGAGCAGTACTTC.

The V gene is TRBV5-4, the J gene TRBJ2-2; 12 bases are a match to TRBD2. J was trimmed by 7 bases and V by 4 bases; bases with no gene match: 11. This CDR3 has 17 amino acids. CDR1 is SGHNT and CDR2 is YYREEE in the germline V gene (reference sequence). The CDR3 coding sequence is TGTGCCAGCAGCCCTGGAGGGCTAGCGGGGGGGGGCGGGGAGCTGTTTTTT. It specifies CASSPGGLAGGGGELFF.

This chain connects TRBV28 to TRBJ2-5; 7 nucleotides match TRBD2. V lost 5 bases, J lost 0 bases, and 9 bases stayed unmatched. The germline CDR1 and CDR2 sequences are MDHEN and SYDVKM. The CDR3 is 16 amino acids. The CDR3: CASSLPPSGNQETQYF. The CDR3 nucleotides read TGTGCCAGCAGTCTCCCCCCGAGCGGGAACCAAGAGACCCAGTACTTC.

This clone was recorded only once. The chain carries TRBV11-2 and TRBJ2-7, with TRBD1 matching 12 bases. The germline gives CDR1 SGHAT, CDR2 FQNNGV. V shed 3 bases and J 12 bases; nucleotides not matched to a gene: 9. This CDR3 comprises 14 residues. This CDR3 reads CASSFQGQGANLYF. The CDR3 DNA is TGTGCCAGCAGCTTCCAGGGACAGGGGGCCAATCTGTACTTC. Combining the CDR3 with reference TRBV11-2 and TRBJ2-7 gives the whole variable domain EAGVAQSPRYKIIEKRQSVAFWCNPISGHATLYWYQQILGQGPKLLIQFQNNGVVDDSQLPKDRFSAERLKGVDSTLKIQPAKLEDSAVYLCASSFQGQGANLYFGPGTRLTVT.

This chain connects TRBV9 to TRBJ2-3; tentative D call: TRBD2 (7 bases). V was clipped by 2 bases and J by 7 bases, with 11 bases between them. From germline, CDR1 is SGDLS and CDR2 YYNGEE. The CDR3 extends over 13 amino acids. CDR3 residues: CASSVPGGHTQYF. CDR3 nucleotides: TGTGCCAGCAGCGTCCCCGGGGGGCATACGCAGTATTTT.

The V call is TRBV11-2, the J call TRBJ2-1; 8 bases fit TRBD2. V was pared by 2 bases and J by 6 bases, with 6 bases of the junction left unmatched. Germline V gives CDR1 SGHAT, CDR2 FQNNGV. The CDR3 covers 15 residues. Written as DNA, the CDR3 is TGTGCCAGCAGCTTAAGGTTGGCGGGGGGCAATGAGCAGTTCTTC. It codes for CASSLRLAGGNEQFF.

This clone came up once. The chain employs TRBV19 and TRBJ2-2; 7 bases align to TRBD2. CDR1 is LNHDA, CDR2 SQIVND, per germline (reference sequence). The CDR3 is 15 residues long. Trimming took 5 bases from V and 6 from J; bases not matched to a gene: 9. This chain's CDR3 is CASSPGLDLSGELFF. CDR3 DNA sequence: TGTGCCAGTAGTCCCGGACTAGATTTATCCGGGGAGCTGTTTTTT.

The chain carries TRBV27 and TRBJ2-7; weak D call: TRBD1 (5 bases). Germline CDR1 and CDR2: MNHEY and SMNVEV (reference sequence). The CDR3 extends over 16 amino acids. V lost 1 base, J lost 5 bases, and 18 bases lay in between. The CDR3 DNA reads TGTGCCAGCAGTTTATTTTCAGGTGGGGCTAAGAACGAGCAGTACTTC. Amino acid sequence: CASSLFSGGAKNEQYF.

The chain carries TRBV5-1 and TRBJ2-1; 8 nucleotides match TRBD1. Germline trimming cut 7 bases from V and 7 bases from J; bases unmatched to any gene: 10. Per germline, CDR1 SGHRS and CDR2 YFSETQ. The CDR3 loop spans 14 amino acids. CDR3 in amino acids: CASGNGQGGNEQFF. CDR3 sequence (DNA): TGCGCCAGCGGGAACGGACAGGGTGGGAATGAGCAGTTCTTC. Using reference TRBV5-1 and TRBJ2-1 for the parts outside the CDR3, the full variable domain is KAGVTQTPRYLIKTRGQQVTLSCSPISGHRSVSWYQQTPGQGLQFLFEYFSETQRNKGNFPGRFSGRQFSNSRSEMNVSTLELGDSALYLCASGNGQGGNEQFFGPGTRLTVL.

V gene TRBV7-2 combines with J gene TRBJ2-7, with TRBD1 identical over 11 bases. The CDR3 has 16 residues. From germline, CDR1 is SGHTA and CDR2 FQGNSA. J lost 1 base, V lost 1 base, and 3 bases had no gene match. The DNA of the CDR3 is TGTGCCAGCAGCTTAGGGGGGACAGGGGGGTCCTACGAGCAGTACTTC. Translation gives CASSLGGTGGSYEQYF.

The chain carries TRBV18 and TRBJ2-5; TRBD2 matches 8 bases. The CDR3 runs 17 residues. The V and J ends lost 3 bases and 1 base, in that order; junction bases with no gene match: 10. Germline V gene data show CDR1 as KGHSH and CDR2 as LQKENI. The CDR3 nucleotides are TGTGCCAGCTCACCTCTGGCACAACGGGAGGGCCAAGAGACCCAGTACTTC. Translated: CASSPLAQREGQETQYF.

This clone has a single count. This chain uses TRBV2 with TRBJ2-5; 10 positions agree with TRBD2. V trimming: 7 bases; J trimming: 2 bases; junction bases outside the gene matches: 7. The CDR3 contains 15 residues. Germline-derived CDR1 and CDR2 are SNHLY and FYNNEI. The CDR3 reads CASIRAGGQQETQYF. CDR3 in DNA: TGTGCCAGCATTAGAGCGGGAGGGCAACAAGAGACCCAGTACTTC. Full variable domain (remainder filled in from reference TRBV2 and TRBJ2-5): EPEVTQTPSHQVTQMGQEVILRCVPISNHLYFYWYRQILGQKVEFLVSFYNNEISEKSEIFDDQFSVERPDGSNFTLKIRSTKLEDSAMYFCASIRAGGQQETQYFGPGTRLLVL.

The chain uses TRBV2 and TRBJ2-3; TRBD2 is a possible D gene (6 bases). The V end lost 6 bases, the J end lost 2 bases, and 15 bases lay between the germline ends. There are 15 residues in the CDR3. Germline values: CDR1 SNHLY, CDR2 FYNNEI. The CDR3 DNA sequence: TGTGCCAGCAGGGGGCTAGCGACGACCACAGATACGCAGTATTTT. Protein: CASRGLATTTDTQYF.

V usage is TRBV19 and J usage is TRBJ1-5; D is possibly TRBD1 (6 bases). From germline, CDR1 is LNHDA and CDR2 SQIVND (reference sequence). V was cut by 3 bases and J by 5 bases, with 17 bases left in between. The CDR3 length is 16 residues. The CDR3 DNA sequence: TGTGCCAGTAGTATCGGCAGGGGCAAAAATGATCAGCCCCAGCATTTT. Amino acids: CASSIGRGKNDQPQHF.